This entry lists 24 T cell receptor beta chains sequenced from one sample in a study of regulatory T cells in long-lasting Graves disease. The TCR beta library used iRepertoire HTBI primers with Arm-PCR amplification of CDR3. TCRdb independently ran MiXCR on the multiplex PCR reads; one entry per CDR3 protein. This sample has about 460,000 distinct CDR3 sequences, with 22% found just once. Time point reported: persistent/refractory GD, antithyroid drugs over 5 years with positive TRAb. The TCR library used RNA extracted from PBMCs. Sample: peripheral blood mononuclear cells (PBMCs), taken when the disease was refractory, from a patient treated with antithyroid drugs. The receptor set was obtained from a female donor with Graves disease.

There are many counts of this clonotype. This chain uses TRBV2 with TRBJ1-2; TRBD1 matches 7 bases. Per germline, CDR1 SNHLY and CDR2 FYNNEI. With V trimmed by 5 bases and J by 5 bases, 8 bases remained unmatched. The CDR3 is 14 residues long. CDR3 sequence: CASSPETGRYGYTF. Here the CDR3 DNA reads TGTGCCAGCAGTCCTGAGACAGGGCGATATGGCTACACCTTC.

This clonotype has more than one count but fewer than ten. The chain carries TRBV14 and TRBJ2-7, with TRBD1 identical over 8 bases. Germline V CDR1 and CDR2: SGHDN, FVKESK. The CDR3 extends over 14 amino acids. The J segment lost 3 bases and the V segment lost 3 bases, leaving 4 bases of the junction unmatched. CDR3 sequence reads: CASSQGQADYEQYF. CDR3 coding DNA: TGTGCCAGCAGCCAGGGACAGGCAGACTACGAGCAGTACTTC.

This clonotype was detected only a few times. The rearrangement uses TRBV7-2 and TRBJ2-2; TRBD1 is a possible D gene (6 bases). The germline V gene encodes CDR1 SGHTA and CDR2 FQGNSA. CDR3 size: 14 residues. Trimming removed 3 bases from V and 4 bases from J, with 9 bases in between. The CDR3: CASSLGTPTGELFF. CDR3 nucleotide sequence: TGTGCCAGCAGCTTGGGGACACCCACCGGGGAGCTGTTTTTT.

This clonotype was recorded many times. The V call is TRBV6-1, the J call TRBJ1-2; D ambiguous. CDR3 length equals 12 residues. Germline CDR1 reads MNHNS; CDR2 reads SASEGT. The germline V and J ends were trimmed by 6 bases and 6 bases, with 11 bases remaining between them. CDR3 sequence: CASRDLEDGYTF. CDR3 nucleotides: TGTGCCAGCAGGGACCTCGAGGATGGCTACACCTTC.

This chain uses TRBV9 with TRBJ1-5, with a possible D match to TRBD1 (6 bases). CDR3 length: 15 amino acids. Germline lookup yields CDR1 SGDLS and CDR2 YYNGEE. Trimming cost V 4 bases and J 5 bases, with 16 bases left between them. CDR3 region: CASSPRGGWDQPQHF. CDR3 DNA sequence: TGTGCCAGCAGCCCCCGGGGGGGCTGGGATCAGCCCCAGCATTTT.

The V call is TRBV6-1, the J call TRBJ1-6, with a possible D match to TRBD1 (5 bases). The germline V gene has CDR1 MNHNS and CDR2 SASEGT. Deletions cut 6 bases from V and 5 bases from J, with 17 bases between. There are 16 residues in the CDR3. CDR3 loop: CASRPQGTVNNSPLHF. The CDR3 bases are TGTGCCAGCAGGCCGCAAGGGACGGTGAATAATTCACCCCTCCACTTT.

In this sample, this clonotype turned up many times. The chain uses TRBV6-1 and TRBJ1-2; D gene unclear. The length of the CDR3 is 14 residues. V was trimmed by 6 bases and J by 4 bases, leaving 15 bases between them. CDR1 is MNHNS and CDR2 is SASEGT in the germline V gene. Here the CDR3 reads CASSLVLVGYGYTF. The CDR3 nucleotides read TGTGCCAGCAGCCTCGTCCTTGTCGGCTATGGCTACACCTTC.

The chain links TRBV13 to TRBJ1-6, with D unresolved. Germline assignment: CDR1 PRHDT and CDR2 FYEKMQ (reference sequence). Trimming stripped 5 bases from V and 0 bases from J, with 11 bases between. The length of the CDR3 is 16 residues. CDR3 DNA sequence: TGTGCCAGCAGCAGCCAGGCCTTCTCCTATAATTCACCCCTCCACTTT. As protein: CASSSQAFSYNSPLHF.

In its sample, this clonotype was seen a few times. The V call is TRBV11-2, the J call TRBJ1-5; a possible D gene is TRBD1 (5 bases). This CDR3 contains 15 residues. Germline-derived CDR1 and CDR2 are SGHAT and FQNNGV. Trimming stripped 8 bases from V and 6 bases from J, with 20 bases between. CDR3 sequence reads: CASSAIQGSGQPQHF. Here the CDR3 DNA reads TGTGCCAGCTCCGCTATCCAGGGATCGGGTCAGCCCCAGCATTTT.

This clonotype was counted at least ten times. The chain carries TRBV7-3 and TRBJ2-5; D is unclear. V lost 0 bases and J 5 bases, leaving 7 bases between the germline ends. This CDR3 is 13 amino acids long. Per germline, CDR1 SGHTA and CDR2 FQGTGA. The CDR3 loop is CASSLTLGETQYF. CDR3 nucleotides: TGTGCCAGCAGCTTAACATTGGGTGAGACCCAGTACTTC.

This clonotype was recorded at least ten times. The chain recombines TRBV28 with TRBJ2-6, with a possible D match to TRBD2 (5 bases). The CDR3 has 14 residues. Per germline, CDR1 MDHEN and CDR2 SYDVKM. Trimming took off 5 bases at V and 1 base at J, with 6 bases between the two ends. The CDR3 spells CASSRTSGANVLTF. CDR3 sequence (DNA): TGTGCCAGCAGTAGGACTTCTGGGGCCAACGTCCTGACTTTC.

The rearrangement uses TRBV5-1 and TRBJ2-7, with a tentative D call TRBD2 (6 bases). In germline, CDR1 is SGHRS, CDR2 YFSETQ. Trimming removed 5 bases at V and 2 bases at J, with 17 bases between. The CDR3 is 15 amino acids. CDR3 loop: CASRELAYPTYEQYF. The CDR3 bases are TGCGCCAGCAGAGAGCTAGCGTACCCTACCTACGAGCAGTACTTC.

V is TRBV20-1 and J is TRBJ2-7; 13 bases fit TRBD2. The CDR3 spans 15 residues. CDR1 is DFQATT and CDR2 is SNEGSKA in the germline V gene (reference sequence). The junction had 5 bases not matched to a gene; V was cut back by 5 bases and J by 1 base. The CDR3 nucleotides read TGCAGTGCTCCGCCGGGACTAGCGGGGTCCTACGAGCAGTACTTC. The encoded protein is CSAPPGLAGSYEQYF.

This clonotype has only a few counts. The CDR3 region has the DNA TGTGCCAGCAGTGAAGGACTAGCGGGAGGGTTTGGCACGCAGTATTTT. This sequence encodes CASSEGLAGGFGTQYF. The rearrangement uses TRBV2 and TRBJ2-3; 14 bases align to TRBD2. This CDR3 spans 16 amino acids. CDR1 and CDR2 from the germline V gene are SNHLY and FYNNEI. Unmatched junction bases numbered 6, after V lost 1 base and J lost 9 bases.

The CDR3 loop is CASSLRGGTALYGYTF. CDR3 bases: TGTGCCAGCAGCTTGAGGGGGGGGACAGCGCTATATGGCTACACCTTC. The chain is built from TRBV7-2 and TRBJ1-2, with 7 bases that match TRBD1. CDR3 length: 16 residues. Germline V gene lookup returns CDR1 SGHTA and CDR2 FQGNSA. With 3 bases clipped from V and 5 bases from J, the junction kept 12 bases outside the gene matches.

The chain links TRBV2 to TRBJ2-1; a possible D gene is TRBD1 (5 bases). The CDR3 has 13 residues. Germline V gene sequence: CDR1 SNHLY, CDR2 FYNNEI. Trimming left V 6 bases short and J 12 bases short, with 18 bases between. CDR3 in DNA: TGTGCCAGCAGGGACAACAGGATATTGAGGCAGTTCTTC. Its translation is CASRDNRILRQFF.

At least ten counts were recorded for this clonotype. V usage is TRBV3-1 and J usage is TRBJ1-1; D remains unclear. Trimming cost V 1 base and J 5 bases, with 17 bases left between them. CDR3 size: 16 residues. CDR1 is LGHDT, CDR2 YNNKEL, per germline (reference sequence). The DNA for the CDR3 is TGTGCCAGCAGCCAAGCAGTTTCCTCGACTAAGACTGAAGCTTTCTTT. Its translation: CASSQAVSSTKTEAFF.

The gene calls are TRBV28 and TRBJ2-7, with 13 bases matching TRBD2. Germline V CDR1 and CDR2: MDHEN, SYDVKM. CDR3 length: 16 amino acids. Trimming cost V 6 bases and J 4 bases; bases outside gene matches: 9. The CDR3 loop is CASRIMTSGGTYEQYF. As DNA, the CDR3 is TGTGCCAGCAGGATAATGACTAGCGGGGGGACTTACGAGCAGTACTTC.

This clonotype came up a few times. The V gene is TRBV28, the J gene TRBJ2-2; 7 nucleotides agree with TRBD2. J was trimmed by 4 bases and V by 4 bases; bases with no gene match: 9. The CDR3 extends over 16 amino acids. The germline V gene encodes CDR1 MDHEN and CDR2 SYDVKM. CDR3 protein: CASSYHGAGPTGELFF. The CDR3 coding sequence is TGTGCCAGCAGTTATCACGGAGCGGGACCCACCGGGGAGCTGTTTTTT.

CDR3 DNA sequence: TGTGCCAGCAGCCAAGATCTAAGTCAGCCCCAGCATTTT. Encoded protein: CASSQDLSQPQHF. The rearrangement joins TRBV14 to TRBJ1-5; D is undetermined. Trimming shortened V by 0 bases and J by 6 bases, and 6 bases separated the two germline ends. There are 13 residues in the CDR3. Germline V gives CDR1 SGHDN, CDR2 FVKESK. Complete variable domain (other parts from reference TRBV14 and TRBJ1-5): EAGVTQFPSHSVIEKGQTVTLRCDPISGHDNLYWYRRVMGKEIKFLLHFVKESKQDESGMPNNRFLAERTGGTYSTLKVQPAELEDSGVYFCASSQDLSQPQHFGDGTRLSIL.

The chain combines TRBV7-9 with TRBJ1-1; D remains unclear. Germline V gives CDR1 SEHNR, CDR2 FQNEAQ (reference sequence). The CDR3 consists of 14 residues. V dropped 5 bases and J dropped 1 base, with 11 bases sitting between them. The CDR3: CASSDPPGNTEAFF. In nucleotides, the CDR3 is TGTGCCAGCAGCGACCCGCCAGGGAACACTGAAGCTTTCTTT.

This clonotype was observed a handful of times. The chain couples TRBV20-1 to TRBJ1-1; D not certain. Trimming stripped 1 base from V and 5 bases from J, with 11 bases between. The germline V gene has CDR1 DFQATT and CDR2 SNEGSKA (reference sequence). The CDR3 has 13 residues. As DNA, the CDR3 is TGCAGTGCTAGAGTTGACCCTAATACTGAAGCTTTCTTT. Translation gives CSARVDPNTEAFF.

This clonotype was seen many times. This chain uses TRBV28 with TRBJ2-7; a weak D match, TRBD1 (6 bases). V gave up 6 bases and J gave up 3 bases, with 18 bases separating them. From germline, CDR1 is MDHEN and CDR2 SYDVKM. The CDR3 is made up of 15 amino acids. The CDR3 DNA sequence: TGTGCCAGCAGCCTAATACAGGGAAGAAACTACGAGCAGTACTTC. Residues: CASSLIQGRNYEQYF.

This chain joins TRBV15 and TRBJ2-2; 14 nucleotides line up with TRBD2. This CDR3 region has 22 residues. V lost 0 bases, J lost 3 bases, and 15 bases stayed unmatched. In germline, CDR1 is LNHNV, CDR2 YYDKDF (reference sequence). CDR3 bases: TGTGCCACCAGCAGAGATTTGCCCTCAGGACTAGCGGGAGGACAGCACACCGGGGAGCTGTTTTTT. Protein sequence: CATSRDLPSGLAGGQHTGELFF.